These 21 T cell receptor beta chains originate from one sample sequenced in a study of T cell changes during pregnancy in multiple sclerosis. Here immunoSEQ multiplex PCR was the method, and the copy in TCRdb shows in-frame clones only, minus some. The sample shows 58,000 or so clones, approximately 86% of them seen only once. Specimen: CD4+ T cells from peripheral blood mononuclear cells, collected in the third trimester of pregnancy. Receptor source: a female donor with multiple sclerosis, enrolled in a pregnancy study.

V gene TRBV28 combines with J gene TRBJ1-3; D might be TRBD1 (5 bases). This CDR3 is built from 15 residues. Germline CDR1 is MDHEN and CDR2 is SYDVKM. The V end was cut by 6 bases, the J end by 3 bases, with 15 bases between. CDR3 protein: CASSQGGAYGNTIYF. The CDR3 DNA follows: TGTGCCAGCAGCCAGGGAGGGGCATATGGAAACACCATATATTTT.

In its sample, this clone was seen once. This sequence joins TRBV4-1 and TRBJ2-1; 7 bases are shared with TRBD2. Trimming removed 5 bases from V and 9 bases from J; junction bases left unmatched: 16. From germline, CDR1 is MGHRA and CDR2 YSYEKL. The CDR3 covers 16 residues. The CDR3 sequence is CASSDPLGRGVGEQFF. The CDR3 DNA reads TGCGCCAGCAGCGACCCACTAGGGAGGGGCGTGGGTGAGCAGTTCTTC.

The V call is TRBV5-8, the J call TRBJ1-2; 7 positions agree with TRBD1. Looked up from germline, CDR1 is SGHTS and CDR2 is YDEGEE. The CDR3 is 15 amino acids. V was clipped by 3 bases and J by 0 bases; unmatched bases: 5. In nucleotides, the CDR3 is TGTGCCAGCAGCTCCTACAGGGGCTCTAACTATGGCTACACCTTC. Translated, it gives CASSSYRGSNYGYTF.

The CDR3 reads CASSLRLGALGGYTF. The DNA for the CDR3 is TGCGCCAGCAGCCTCCGGCTGGGGGCGCTGGGCGGCTACACCTTC. This rearrangement joins TRBV4-3 to TRBJ1-2; a weak D match, TRBD1 (6 bases). V was pared by 4 bases and J by 8 bases, with 20 bases between. The CDR3 sequence is 15 residues long. CDR1 is LGHNA, CDR2 YSLEER, per germline.

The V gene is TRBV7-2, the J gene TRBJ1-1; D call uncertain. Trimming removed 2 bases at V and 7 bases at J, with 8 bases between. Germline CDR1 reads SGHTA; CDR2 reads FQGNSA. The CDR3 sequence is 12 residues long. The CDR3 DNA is TGTGCCAGCAGCTTAAACGAACTTGAAGCTTTCTTT. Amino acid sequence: CASSLNELEAFF.

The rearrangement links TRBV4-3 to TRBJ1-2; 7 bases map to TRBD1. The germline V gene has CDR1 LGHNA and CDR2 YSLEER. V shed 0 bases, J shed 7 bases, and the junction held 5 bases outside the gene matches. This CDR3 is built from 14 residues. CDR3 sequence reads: CASSQDVAGGGYTF. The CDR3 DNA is TGCGCCAGCAGCCAAGATGTAGCAGGGGGTGGCTACACCTTC.

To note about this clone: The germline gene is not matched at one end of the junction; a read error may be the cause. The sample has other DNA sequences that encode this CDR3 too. CDR3 in amino acids: CASSLSGLGIRGYGYTF. CDR3 in DNA: TGTGCTAGCAGTTTATCGGGTCTGGGAATAAGGGGCTATGGCTACACCTTC. V gene TRBV27 combines with J gene TRBJ1-2, with D possibly matching TRBD1 (5 bases). The germline V gene encodes CDR1 MNHEY and CDR2 SMNVEV (reference sequence). CDR3 length equals 17 residues.

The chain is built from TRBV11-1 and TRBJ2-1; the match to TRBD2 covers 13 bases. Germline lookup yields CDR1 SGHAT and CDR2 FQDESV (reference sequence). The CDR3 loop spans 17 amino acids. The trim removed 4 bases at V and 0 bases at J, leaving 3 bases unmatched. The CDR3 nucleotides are TGTGCCAGCAGCTCCCGGACTAGCGGGAGCTCCTACAATGAGCAGTTCTTC. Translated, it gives CASSSRTSGSSYNEQFF.

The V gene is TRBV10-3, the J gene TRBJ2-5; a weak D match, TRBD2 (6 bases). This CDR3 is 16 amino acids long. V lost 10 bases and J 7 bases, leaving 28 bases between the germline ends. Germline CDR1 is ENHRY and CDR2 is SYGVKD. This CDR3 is CATTPGLPEEEGTQYF. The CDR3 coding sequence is TGTGCCACTACACCGGGACTCCCGGAGGAGGAGGGGACCCAGTACTTC.

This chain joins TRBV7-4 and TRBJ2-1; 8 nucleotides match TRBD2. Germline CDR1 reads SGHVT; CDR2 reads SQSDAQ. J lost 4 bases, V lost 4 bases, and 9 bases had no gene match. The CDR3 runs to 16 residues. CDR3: CASSSKLAERYNEQFF. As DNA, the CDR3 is TGTGCCAGCAGCTCCAAACTAGCGGAGAGATACAATGAGCAGTTCTTC.

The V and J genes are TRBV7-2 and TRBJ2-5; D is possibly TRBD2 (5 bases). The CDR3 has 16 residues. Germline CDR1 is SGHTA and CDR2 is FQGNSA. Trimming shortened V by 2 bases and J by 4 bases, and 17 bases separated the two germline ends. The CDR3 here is CASSLIGMDLGETQYF. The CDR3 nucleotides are TGTGCCAGCAGCTTAATTGGGATGGACTTGGGAGAGACCCAGTACTTC.

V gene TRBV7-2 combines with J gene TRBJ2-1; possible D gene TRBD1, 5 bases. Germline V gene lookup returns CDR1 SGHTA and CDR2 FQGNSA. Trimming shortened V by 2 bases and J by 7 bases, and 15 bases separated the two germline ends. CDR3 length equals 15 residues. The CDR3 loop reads CASSLRWGPGNEQFF. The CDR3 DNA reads TGTGCCAGCAGCTTAAGGTGGGGCCCTGGGAATGAGCAGTTCTTC.

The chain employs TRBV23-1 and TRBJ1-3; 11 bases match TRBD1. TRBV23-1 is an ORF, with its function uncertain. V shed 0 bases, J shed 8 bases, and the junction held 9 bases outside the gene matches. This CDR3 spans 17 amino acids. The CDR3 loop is CASSQSLRDRGVDTIYF. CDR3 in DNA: TGCGCCAGCAGTCAATCTTTAAGGGACAGGGGGGTAGACACCATATATTTT.

The CDR3 loop is CASSTSGNNNEQFF. CDR3 in DNA: TGTGCCAGTAGTACTAGCGGGAACAACAATGAGCAGTTCTTC. The V and J genes are TRBV19 and TRBJ2-1, with 9 bases fitting TRBD2. There are 14 residues in the CDR3. Germline CDR1 and CDR2: LNHDA and SQIVND (reference sequence). Losses at the gene ends were 4 bases for V and 5 bases for J; bases not matched to a gene: 3.

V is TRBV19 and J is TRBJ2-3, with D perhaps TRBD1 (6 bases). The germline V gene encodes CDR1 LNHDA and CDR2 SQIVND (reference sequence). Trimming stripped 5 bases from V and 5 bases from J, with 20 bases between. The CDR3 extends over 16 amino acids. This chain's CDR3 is CASSPRGWGLGDTQYF. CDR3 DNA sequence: TGTGCCAGTAGTCCCCGGGGCTGGGGGCTCGGAGATACGCAGTATTTT.

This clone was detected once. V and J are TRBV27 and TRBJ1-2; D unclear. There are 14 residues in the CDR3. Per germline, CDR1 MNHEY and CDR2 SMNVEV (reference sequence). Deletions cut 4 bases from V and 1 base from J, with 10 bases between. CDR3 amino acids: CASSWAGSNYGYTF. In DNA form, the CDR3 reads TGTGCCAGCAGTTGGGCAGGCAGTAACTATGGCTACACCTTC.

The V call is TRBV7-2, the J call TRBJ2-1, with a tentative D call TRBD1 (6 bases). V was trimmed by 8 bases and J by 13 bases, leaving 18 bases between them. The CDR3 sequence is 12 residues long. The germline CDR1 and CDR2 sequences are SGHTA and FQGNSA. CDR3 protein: CASGSRGVRQFF. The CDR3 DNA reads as TGTGCCAGCGGATCCAGGGGCGTGAGACAGTTCTTC.

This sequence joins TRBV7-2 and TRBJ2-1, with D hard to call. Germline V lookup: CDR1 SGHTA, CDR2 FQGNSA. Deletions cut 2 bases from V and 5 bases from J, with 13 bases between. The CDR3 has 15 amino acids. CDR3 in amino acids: CASSLQNLENNEQFF. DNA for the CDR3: TGTGCCAGCAGCTTACAAAATCTGGAGAACAATGAGCAGTTCTTC.

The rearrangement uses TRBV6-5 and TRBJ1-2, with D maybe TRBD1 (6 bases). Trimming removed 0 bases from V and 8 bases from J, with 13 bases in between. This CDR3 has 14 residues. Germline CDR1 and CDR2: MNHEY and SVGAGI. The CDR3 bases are TGTGCCAGCAGTTACTCGGGGGCAGGGACGGGCTACACCTTC. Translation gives CASSYSGAGTGYTF.

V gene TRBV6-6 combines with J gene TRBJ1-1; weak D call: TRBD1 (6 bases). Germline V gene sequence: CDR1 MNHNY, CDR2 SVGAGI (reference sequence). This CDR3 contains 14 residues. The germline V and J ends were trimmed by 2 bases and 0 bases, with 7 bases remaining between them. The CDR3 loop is CASSYGGLNTEAFF. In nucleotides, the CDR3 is TGTGCCAGCAGTTACGGGGGCTTGAACACTGAAGCTTTCTTT.

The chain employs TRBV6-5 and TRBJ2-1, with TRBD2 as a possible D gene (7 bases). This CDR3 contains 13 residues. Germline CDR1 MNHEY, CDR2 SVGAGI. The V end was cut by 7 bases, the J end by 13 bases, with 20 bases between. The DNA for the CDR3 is TGTGCCAGCATGACTATCAACGGGGGGCACCAGTTCTTC. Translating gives CASMTINGGHQFF.